This is a list of T cell receptor beta chains from one sample in a study of T cell repertoires in cytomegalovirus infection. These receptors' targets are unknown. One entry per CDR3 protein results from TCRdb running MiXCR on the reads. Altogether about 110,000 distinct CDR3 sequences are present, around 28% being singletons, with the ten largest covering approximately 78%. Sequenced here: CD8+ T cells from cultured PBMCs, sampled from culture after CMV antigen stimulation. The source of these receptors is a human donor in good health (CMV status not recorded). Some clones in this sample may be carry-over from other donors' samples. The CDR3 runs from the conserved cysteine through the conserved F or W. D genes are given only for firm matches. The size entry is marked missing in some rows and otherwise reads once, few, many or a size class.

v_call	j_call	d_call	clone_size	cdr3_aa	cdr3_nt
TRBV12-3/TRBV12-4	TRBJ2-5	TRBD2	-	CASSPSSGGETQYF	TGTGCCAGCAGTCCATCGAGCGGGGGAGAGACCCAGTACTTC
TRBV2	TRBJ1-6	-	-	CASGRQAHSPLHF	TGTGCCAGCGGAAGACAGGCACATTCACCCCTCCACTTT
TRBV27	TRBJ1-1	-	-	CASSSNLGLSNKAFF	TGTGCCAGCAGTTCCAACCTTGGACTCTCCAATAAGGCTTTCTTT
TRBV19	TRBJ2-3	TRBD2	-	CASGLAGDGDTQYF	TGTGCCAGTGGACTAGCGGGGGACGGAGATACGCAGTATTTT
TRBV12-3/TRBV12-4	TRBJ2-7	TRBD1	-	CASSTDRVYEQYF	TGTGCCAGCAGTACGGACAGGGTCTACGAGCAGTACTTC
TRBV7-9	TRBJ1-5	TRBD1	many	CASSSTGGGQPQHF	TGTGCCAGCAGCTCCACAGGGGGTGGTCAGCCCCAGCATTTT
TRBV29-1	TRBJ2-1	TRBD2	few	CSGEGLAGREQFF	TGCAGCGGGGAGGGACTAGCGGGTCGGGAGCAGTTCTTC
TRBV7-9	TRBJ2-1	-	many	CASSGRGRSYNEQFF	TGTGCCAGCAGCGGGCGGGGGCGCTCCTACAATGAGCAGTTCTTC
TRBV7-2	TRBJ2-5	-	-	CASSLVPGEGETQYF	TGTGCCAGCAGCTTAGTTCCAGGGGAGGGGGAGACCCAGTACTTC
TRBV4-1	TRBJ1-1	-	-	CASSQKGNTEAFF	TGCGCCAGCAGCCAGAAGGGGAACACTGAAGCTTTCTTT
TRBV7-2	TRBJ2-7	TRBD1	many	CASSSRTGDYEQYF	TGTGCCAGCAGCTCCCGGACAGGCGACTACGAGCAGTACTTC
TRBV12-3/TRBV12-4	TRBJ1-2	-	-	CASSSGTADGYTF	TGTGCCAGCAGTTCCGGGACGGCCGATGGCTACACCTTC
TRBV7-6	TRBJ1-1	-	many	CASSLGGSNTEAFF	TGTGCCAGCAGCTTAGGGGGCTCTAACACTGAAGCTTTCTTT
TRBV5-4	TRBJ2-1	TRBD1	few	CASSFSTGGVEQFF	TGTGCCAGCAGCTTCTCGACAGGGGGAGTTGAGCAGTTCTTC
TRBV6-1	TRBJ1-5	-	-	CASSEFWQPVSPQHF	TGTGCCAGCAGTGAATTCTGGCAGCCAGTCAGCCCCCAGCATTTT
TRBV19	TRBJ1-3	-	-	CASSIRGSSGNTIYF	TGTGCCAGTAGTATCCGAGGCTCCTCTGGAAACACCATATATTTT
TRBV6-5	TRBJ2-5	-	few	CASSYLHQETQYF	TGTGCCAGCAGTTACTTGCATCAAGAGACCCAGTACTTC
TRBV2	TRBJ1-5	-	once	CASSERVTGRDQPQHF	TGTGCCAGCAGTGAAAGGGTAACCGGGAGGGATCAGCCCCAGCATTTT
TRBV12-3/TRBV12-4	TRBJ1-5	-	few	CASSSDRGAQPQHF	TGTGCCAGCAGTTCCGATCGGGGGGCTCAGCCCCAGCATTTT
TRBV5-6	TRBJ2-1	-	few	CASSPISGWESYNEQFF	TGTGCCAGCAGCCCCATATCCGGGTGGGAGTCCTACAATGAGCAGTTCTTC
TRBV6-5	TRBJ1-2	-	few	CASSQTGIYGYTF	TGTGCCAGCAGTCAAACAGGGATCTATGGCTACACCTTC
TRBV20-1	TRBJ2-3	-	-	CSARRSVLNPDTQYF	TGCAGTGCTAGGCGCTCAGTGCTGAACCCAGATACGCAGTATTTT
TRBV4-1	TRBJ1-5	TRBD1	-	CASSQGDRGSQPQHF	TGCGCCAGCAGCCAAGGGGACAGGGGGAGTCAGCCCCAGCATTTT
TRBV11-2	TRBJ2-7	-	once	CASSNGHSYEQYF	TGTGCCAGCAGCAATGGACATAGCTACGAGCAGTACTTC
TRBV7-2	TRBJ1-3	-	many	CASSWGDRLDF	TGTGCCAGCAGCTGGGGCGACAGGTTAGATTTT
TRBV5-5	TRBJ1-1	-	-	CASSLGVLTEAFF	TGTGCCAGCAGCTTGGGGGTCCTCACTGAAGCTTTCTTT
TRBV7-6	TRBJ2-6	-	-	CASSLFQRNSGANVLTF	TGTGCCAGCAGCTTGTTCCAGAGGAACTCTGGGGCCAACGTCCTGACTTTC
TRBV14	TRBJ2-7	-	few	CASSLGSSAVYEQYF	TGTGCCAGCAGCTTGGGAAGTTCGGCGGTCTACGAGCAGTACTTC
TRBV19	TRBJ1-5	-	-	CASSIQRTTNQPQHF	TGTGCCAGTAGTATTCAGAGGACTACCAATCAGCCCCAGCATTTT
TRBV6-1	TRBJ2-1	TRBD1	-	CASSELGQTGNEQFF	TGTGCCAGCAGTGAATTGGGACAGACGGGTAATGAGCAGTTCTTC
TRBV29-1	TRBJ2-7	-	few	CSAAGSTYEQYF	TGCAGCGCCGCTGGGAGTACCTACGAGCAGTACTTC
TRBV7-6	TRBJ2-5	TRBD2	-	CASRVGSGGSETQYF	TGTGCCAGCAGAGTTGGTAGCGGGGGGTCAGAGACCCAGTACTTC
TRBV10-3	TRBJ2-3	TRBD2	-	CAISSGGEASTDTQYF	TGTGCCATCAGTTCCGGGGGGGAAGCTAGCACAGATACGCAGTATTTT
TRBV29-1	TRBJ1-1	-	-	CSVSRSGGVAEAFF	TGCAGCGTTTCCCGAAGTGGGGGCGTCGCTGAAGCTTTCTTT
TRBV19	TRBJ2-1	TRBD2	few	CASSIASGGLLYNEQFF	TGTGCCAGTAGTATCGCTAGCGGGGGGCTCCTATACAATGAGCAGTTCTTC
TRBV6-1	TRBJ2-2	-	-	CASRDRQWGTGELFF	TGTGCCAGCAGGGATCGACAGTGGGGCACCGGGGAGCTGTTTTTT
TRBV18	TRBJ2-2	TRBD1	few	CASSPTRQGINTGELFF	TGTGCCAGCTCACCGACCAGACAGGGCATAAACACCGGGGAGCTGTTTTTT
TRBV7-6	TRBJ2-3	-	few	CASMRMMDTQYF	TGTGCCAGCATGAGGATGATGGATACGCAGTATTTT
TRBV4-1	TRBJ1-1	TRBD1	-	CASSGTGGTEAFF	TGCGCCAGCAGCGGGACAGGGGGAACTGAAGCTTTCTTT
TRBV7-6	TRBJ2-7	-	few	CASSLGAVTSYEQYF	TGTGCCAGCAGCCTGGGGGCGGTGACCTCCTACGAGCAGTACTTC
TRBV7-8	TRBJ1-1	-	few	CASSEFRARVSFF	TGTGCCAGCAGCGAATTCCGGGCCCGAGTTTCCTTCTTT
TRBV5-4	TRBJ1-2	-	-	CASSLAMWGALDYGYTF	TGTGCCAGCAGCTTGGCCATGTGGGGAGCCCTAGACTATGGCTACACCTTC
TRBV12-3/TRBV12-4	TRBJ2-7	-	many	CASSGGPSYEQYF	TGTGCCAGCAGTGGAGGGCCATCCTACGAGCAGTACTTC
TRBV27	TRBJ2-5	TRBD2	few	CASSLMASGGETQYF	TGTGCCAGCAGTTTAATGGCTAGCGGGGGTGAGACCCAGTACTTC